Listed below are T cell receptor beta chains from one sample, sequenced in a study of human T cells and chemical hapten exposure. Via MiXCR, TCRdb re-called the RACE reads, giving one row per CDR3 protein. This table has 330,000 or so distinct CDR3 sequences, under 6.5% appearing once. The sequencing used whole blood, collected in connection with sensitization to the hapten diphenylcyclopropenone (DPC). These receptors originate from a woman younger than 30 with alopecia areata. Some clones in this sample may be carry-over from other donors' samples. The CDR3 runs from the conserved cysteine through the conserved F or W. A D gene is named only where the DNA matches it firmly. Rows give clone size only sometimes, using once, few, many, or a class for an expanded clone.

V gene	D gene	J gene	clone size	CDR3 DNA	CDR3 protein
TRBV7-9	TRBD1	TRBJ2-2	NA	TGTGCCAGCAGCGTACAGGGGGCTTTGACCGGGGAGCTGTTTTTT	CASSVQGALTGELFF
TRBV3-1	NA	TRBJ1-1	NA	TGTGCCAGCAGCCCCAACTTCGGACGTGGGACTGAAGCTTTCTTT	CASSPNFGRGTEAFF
TRBV5-1	NA	TRBJ2-1	NA	TGCGCCAGCAGCTTGGTAGCGACCCGCTACAATGAGCAGTTCTTC	CASSLVATRYNEQFF
TRBV18	TRBD1	TRBJ2-7	few	TGTGCCAGCTCAGCAACGGGACAGGACCCACTACGTGGGTACTTC	CASSATGQDPLRGYF
TRBV7-3	NA	TRBJ2-1	NA	TGTGCCAGCAGCTTAAGTAAGGCCTCCTACAATGAGCAGTTCTTC	CASSLSKASYNEQFF
TRBV7-9	TRBD2	TRBJ2-3	many	TGTGCCAGCAGCCCCGGGACTAGCGGGGAATTTTGGGATACGCAGTATTTT	CASSPGTSGEFWDTQYF
TRBV12-3/TRBV12-4	TRBD2	TRBJ2-2	NA	TGTGCCAGCAGGAAGGCGCGGGGGGCCACCGGCGGGGAGCTGTTTTTT	CASRKARGATGGELFF
TRBV15	NA	TRBJ2-5	few	TGTGCCACCAGCAGAGGCTCTAGACAAGAGACCCAGTACTTC	CATSRGSRQETQYF
TRBV6-6	NA	TRBJ1-4	NA	TGTGCCAGCACCCTTAATGAAAAACTGTTTTTT	CASTLNEKLFF
TRBV7-3	NA	TRBJ2-6	few	TGTGCCAGCAGCTTACGTAACTCTGGGGCCAACGTCCTGACTTTC	CASSLRNSGANVLTF
TRBV7-2	NA	TRBJ1-1	many	TGTGCCAGCAGCTTCACAGGGTTTCTTGGCACTGAAGCTTTCTTT	CASSFTGFLGTEAFF
TRBV4-2	TRBD1	TRBJ1-1	NA	TGTGCCAGCAGAGTGGTGCCGGGACAGGGAACCCGGAGCCGCGTGAACACTGAAGCTTTCTTT	CASRVVPGQGTRSRVNTEAFF
TRBV7-9	NA	TRBJ2-3	many	TGTGCCAGCAGCCGGCAAGATACGCAGTATTTT	CASSRQDTQYF
TRBV5-1	NA	TRBJ2-1	NA	TGCGCCAGCAGCTTGGAGGATAACTCCTACAATGAGCAGTTCTTC	CASSLEDNSYNEQFF
TRBV5-5	NA	TRBJ1-6	many	TGTGCCAGCAGCTTGAACCTACAGAGATCTAATTCACCCCTCCACTTT	CASSLNLQRSNSPLHF
TRBV7-9	NA	TRBJ2-5	few	TGTGCCAGCAGCTTAGTCCGCGGGGCGCAGGGAGAGACCCAGTACTTC	CASSLVRGAQGETQYF
TRBV29-1	TRBD1	TRBJ1-1	few	TGCAGCGTTGGTTGGGACAGGGGGGCATGGACTGAAGCTTTCTTT	CSVGWDRGAWTEAFF
TRBV12-3/TRBV12-4	NA	TRBJ1-5	many	TGTGCCAGCAGTCTCGGGGTTCATCAGCCCCAGCATTTT	CASSLGVHQPQHF
TRBV20-1	TRBD2	TRBJ2-3	few	TGCAGTGCTTCGCTAGCGGGGGGGTTAACAGATACGCAGTATTTT	CSASLAGGLTDTQYF
TRBV20-1	TRBD1	TRBJ2-7	NA	TGCAGTGCTCGGGGACAGGGGGAACCCTACGAGCAGTACTTC	CSARGQGEPYEQYF
TRBV7-2	NA	TRBJ2-7	many	TGTGCCAGCAGCCTAACTGGGTCCCCTGGGGCCTACGAGCAGTACTTC	CASSLTGSPGAYEQYF
TRBV12-3/TRBV12-4	NA	TRBJ2-7	many	TGTGCCAGCAGTGACCCCGAGGCCCCGTACGAGCAGTACTTC	CASSDPEAPYEQYF
TRBV5-1	NA	TRBJ1-1	many	TGCGCCAGCAGCTTGGATGCAGGGACGAACACTGAAGCTTTCTTT	CASSLDAGTNTEAFF
TRBV7-3	NA	TRBJ1-2	few	TGTGCCAGCAGCTTAAATCCGGGACCAAACTATGGCTACACCTTC	CASSLNPGPNYGYTF